This T cell receptor (beta chain) was recovered during a study of T cell changes during pregnancy in multiple sclerosis. Libraries were prepared by immunoSEQ multiplex PCR; TCRdb keeps only in-frame clonotypes and omits some of them. The sample records over 25,000 clones, roughly 90% being singletons. This clone has a handful of counts. Germline CDR1 is SEHNR and CDR2 is FQNEAQ (reference sequence). Unmatched junction bases numbered 9, after V lost 5 bases and J lost 3 bases. CDR3 length: 17 residues. The source was CD4+ T cells from peripheral blood mononuclear cells, collected in the second trimester of pregnancy. This receptor was identified in a female donor in good health, enrolled as a control in a pregnancy study. The J gene is TRBJ1-5, the V gene TRBV7-9; 11 bases are shared with TRBD1. The CDR3 DNA follows: TGTGCCAGCAGCCCTGGGACAGGGGGAAATGACAATCAGCCCCAGCATTTT. Translation gives CASSPGTGGNDNQPQHF.